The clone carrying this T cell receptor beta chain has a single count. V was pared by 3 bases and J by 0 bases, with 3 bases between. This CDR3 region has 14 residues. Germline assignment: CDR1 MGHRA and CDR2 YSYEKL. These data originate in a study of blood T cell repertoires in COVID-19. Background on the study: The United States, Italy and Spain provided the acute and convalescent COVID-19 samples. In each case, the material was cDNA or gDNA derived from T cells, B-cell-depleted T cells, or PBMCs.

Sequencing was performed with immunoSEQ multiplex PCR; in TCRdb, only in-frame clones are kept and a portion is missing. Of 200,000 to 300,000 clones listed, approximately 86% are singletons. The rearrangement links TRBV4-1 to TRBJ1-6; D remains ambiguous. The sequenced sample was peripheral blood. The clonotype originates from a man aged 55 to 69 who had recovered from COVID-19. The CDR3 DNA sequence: TGCGCCAGCAGCCAGAGCTCCTATAATTCACCCCTCCACTTT. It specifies CASSQSSYNSPLHF.